Shown below are 9 T cell receptor beta chains from a single sample sequenced in a study of CD8 T cells in Susac syndrome. cDNA came from approximately 0.5 to 1 ug RNA primed by random hexamers. TCRdb reprocessed the immunoSEQ multiplex PCR reads via MiXCR and lists one record per CDR3 protein. Of hundreds of thousands of distinct CDR3 sequences in the sample, approximately 85% were seen once. Sample: CD8+ T cells from PBMCs. The receptors here all came from a human donor with multiple sclerosis.

The chain recombines TRBV7-9 with TRBJ1-2, with D perhaps TRBD1 (6 bases). The ends were cut back, 1 base at V and 6 bases at J, with 15 bases in the middle. Germline CDR1 reads SEHNR; CDR2 reads FQNEAQ (reference sequence). The CDR3 is 15 residues long. CDR3 in amino acids: CASSLDKPGVDGYTF. The DNA for the CDR3 is TGTGCCAGCAGCTTAGACAAGCCAGGGGTAGATGGCTACACCTTC. Drawing the rest from reference TRBV7-9 and TRBJ1-2, the complete variable domain is DTGVSQNPRHKITKRGQNVTFRCDPISEHNRLYWYRQTLGQGPEFLTYFQNEAQLEKSRLLSDRFSAERPKGSFSTLEIQRTEQGDSAMYLCASSLDKPGVDGYTFGSGTRLTVV.

The V gene is TRBV27, the J gene TRBJ2-2; maybe TRBD2 (6 bases). There are 15 residues in the CDR3. Trimming stripped 4 bases from V and 6 bases from J, with 15 bases between. Germline CDR1 and CDR2: MNHEY and SMNVEV (reference sequence). CDR3 DNA sequence: TGTGCCAGCAGTTGGGACTTCTTCGTCGCCGGGGAGCTGTTTTTT. It encodes CASSWDFFVAGELFF.

CDR3 in DNA: TGTGCCAGCAGTTTAAGGAAACCCTACAATGAGCAGTTCTTC. Its translation: CASSLRKPYNEQFF. The chain carries TRBV27 and TRBJ2-1, with unresolved D. Germline V gene lookup returns CDR1 MNHEY and CDR2 SMNVEV (reference sequence). V lost 2 bases, J lost 2 bases, and 7 bases lay in between. The CDR3 is made up of 14 amino acids.

The chain employs TRBV27 and TRBJ1-1, with 7 bases that match TRBD1. The V gene end was trimmed by 2 bases and the J gene end by 4 bases; junction bases not matched to a gene: 7. There are 15 residues in the CDR3. Germline CDR1 MNHEY, CDR2 SMNVEV (reference sequence). DNA of the CDR3: TGTGCCAGCAGTTTAGCTAGGGGGCTGGGCACTGAAGCTTTCTTT. The encoded protein is CASSLARGLGTEAFF.

J is TRBJ2-1 and V is TRBV27; D gene ambiguous. The CDR3 loop spans 13 amino acids. The germline V gene has CDR1 MNHEY and CDR2 SMNVEV (reference sequence). The V end was cut by 2 bases, the J end by 6 bases, with 8 bases between. The CDR3 bases are TGTGCCAGCAGTTTAGGGGAATTCAATGAGCAGTTCTTC. It yields the protein CASSLGEFNEQFF.

CDR3 in amino acids: CAPRPYNEQFF. CDR3 nucleotides: TGTGCCCCTAGACCTTACAATGAGCAGTTCTTC. The gene calls are TRBV24-1 and TRBJ2-1; D is unclear. Trimming cost V 12 bases and J 4 bases, with 9 bases left between them. Germline CDR1 KGHDR, CDR2 SFDVKD. The CDR3 has 11 amino acids.

CDR3 residues: CASSLGGLVYEQYF. The CDR3 DNA is TGTGCCAGCAGCTTAGGAGGATTGGTCTACGAGCAGTACTTC. The V call is TRBV7-9, the J call TRBJ2-7; D is unresolved. Trimming removed 1 base from V and 3 bases from J, with 10 bases in between. In germline, CDR1 is SEHNR, CDR2 FQNEAQ (reference sequence). The CDR3 sequence is 14 residues long.

The gene calls are TRBV14 and TRBJ2-5; D gene ambiguous. CDR1 is SGHDN and CDR2 is FVKESK in the germline V gene. The length of the CDR3 is 14 residues. V was cut by 3 bases and J by 0 bases, with 8 bases left in between. The CDR3 coding sequence is TGTGCCAGCAGCCAGCAGCTCCACCAAGAGACCCAGTACTTC. It encodes CASSQQLHQETQYF.

The chain recombines TRBV6-1 with TRBJ1-3; perhaps TRBD1 as D (5 bases). The V end lost 7 bases, the J end lost 4 bases, and 29 bases lay between the germline ends. Germline CDR1 and CDR2: MNHNS and SASEGT. The CDR3 runs 19 residues. In DNA form, the CDR3 reads TGTGCCAGCACCGAGAGTTTAATTAGTTGGGGCGCGGTAGGAAACACCATATATTTT. This translates into CASTESLISWGAVGNTIYF.